This T cell receptor beta chain derives from a study of graft-versus-host responses after intestinal transplantation (dated by TCRdb to the early 2020s). At the level of the whole study: The transplants that recipients got were multivisceral, liver-intestinal, or isolated intestinal. Every recipient was given anti-thymocyte globulin induction, then maintenance tacrolimus and steroids for about three years. After intestinal transplantation, graft-versus-host and host-versus-graft alloreactive T cell clones in the graft, circulation and bone marrow were tracked using bulk TCR-beta CDR3 sequencing. To identify alloreactive clones, pre-transplant mixed lymphocyte reaction products were sequenced and compared with unstimulated pre-transplant donor and recipient T cells. The cohort enrolled about two dozen intestinal transplant recipients, one of whom was a retransplant, and a few patients without pretransplant specimens were excluded. Donor T cell macrochimerism was defined as a peak of at least 4% donor T cells among recipient peripheral blood mononuclear cells. Rather than going through the commercial service, samples from a few later patients were sequenced in-house on an Illumina MiSeq and processed with MiXCR.

Concerning this clone itself: The target of this receptor is not known. It has no much larger one-base neighbor in the sample; base qualities were not kept.

Libraries were made using the immunoSEQ multiplex PCR assay. In most patients, genomic DNA was isolated using the Qiagen DNeasy Blood and Tissue Kit and sent frozen to Adaptive Biotechnologies for TCR sequencing. For most patients, genomic DNA was subjected to high-throughput TCR-beta CDR3 sequencing by Adaptive Biotechnologies. The original pipeline was this. TCR sequencing data were retrieved from Adaptive's ImmunoSEQ software for roughly 17 patients, whereas a few other patients were processed with MiXCR and VDJtools. CD4 versus CD8 sorting errors were corrected by removing sequences found in both subsets at a frequency ratio below 5:1. Because the origin of CDR3 nucleotide sequences shared between donor and recipient could not be assigned, those sequences were removed. To be classed as alloreactive, a clone needed at least 2-fold expansion over unstimulated cells and a minimum CFSE-low frequency of 0.002% (template counts) or 0.001% (read counts). Clones detected in sequenced pre-transplant spleen, lymph node, or MLR CFSE-low populations of the donor or recipient were defined as mappable. Cumulative frequency of alloreactive clones was calculated as a percentage of all sequences weighted by copy number. This immuneACCESS table, as held by TCRdb, lists in-frame sequences with V and J called but not all clones. Of the missing ones, under half trace to an unresolved V gene in checked studies; the others have no known cause. V and J calls plus clone size are reproduced from that table; the DNA served to infer D and trimming. Counted in this sample were under 130,000 clones; approximately 93% of them appeared once. The biggest ten clones account for 1.2% of the sample.

V lost 5 bases and J lost 5 bases; the stretch between them is 20 bases long. The germline V gene yields SGHVS for CDR1 and FQNEAQ for CDR2. From cysteine to phenylalanine, the CDR3 is 16 amino acids long. Of the read, only the CDR3 DNA is kept; its 48 bases are in frame from base 1. The time point label here, explained by the study, means: cells obtained before transplantation from donor or recipient. CD3+CD4+ and CD3+CD8+ populations were FACS-sorted from unstimulated pre-transplant donor and recipient cells taken from spleen or lymph nodes. Overall study results and their limits: GvH clones turned up in recipient bone marrow, with some appearing earlier in ileal mucosa or blood, a pattern consistent with an intestinal mucosal origin. Early after transplant, declines in HvG clones were associated with peak levels of circulating GvH clones. High GvH to HvG T cell clonal ratios were observed in the allografts of patients with donor T cell macrochimerism. The conclusions were limited by the relatively low number and heterogeneity of the intestinal transplant patients.

The specimen comprised unstimulated CD8+ T cells sorted from spleen or lymph node cells, sampled before intestinal transplant. The sequence derives from a human donor who received an intestinal transplant. This receptor chain uses TRBV7-8 and TRBJ2-3, and TRBD2 may be the D gene, going by 5 matching bases. CDR3 protein: CASSETGITWGDTQYF. The nucleotides read TGTGCCAGCAGCGAAACCGGGATCACCTGGGGAGATACGCAGTATTTT.